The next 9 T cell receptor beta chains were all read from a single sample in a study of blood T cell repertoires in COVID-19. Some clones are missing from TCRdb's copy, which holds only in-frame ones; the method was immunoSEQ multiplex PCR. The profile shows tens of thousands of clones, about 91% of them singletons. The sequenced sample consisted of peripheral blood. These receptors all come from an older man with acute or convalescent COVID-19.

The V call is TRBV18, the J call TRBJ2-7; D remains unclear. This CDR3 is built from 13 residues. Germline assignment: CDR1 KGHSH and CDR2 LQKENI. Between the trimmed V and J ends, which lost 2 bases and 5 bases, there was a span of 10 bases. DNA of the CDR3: TGTGCCAGCTCACCATCAGGTATCGACGAGCAGTACTTC. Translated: CASSPSGIDEQYF.

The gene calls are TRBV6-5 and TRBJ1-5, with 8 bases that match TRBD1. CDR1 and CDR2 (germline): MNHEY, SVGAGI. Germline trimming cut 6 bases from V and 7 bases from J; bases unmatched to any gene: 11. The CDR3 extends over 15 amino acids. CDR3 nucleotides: TGTGCCAGCAGCCGACAGGGGTCCTTCGGGCAGCCCCAGCATTTT. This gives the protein CASSRQGSFGQPQHF.

The CDR3 region has the DNA TGTGCCAGTACCTACCAACAGGGCAATCAGCCCCAGCATTTT. Translation: CASTYQQGNQPQHF. The rearrangement uses TRBV19 and TRBJ1-5; the D gene is possibly TRBD1 (5 bases). The germline V and J ends were trimmed by 7 bases and 2 bases, with 12 bases remaining between them. This CDR3 has 14 residues. The germline CDR1 and CDR2 sequences are LNHDA and SQIVND (reference sequence).

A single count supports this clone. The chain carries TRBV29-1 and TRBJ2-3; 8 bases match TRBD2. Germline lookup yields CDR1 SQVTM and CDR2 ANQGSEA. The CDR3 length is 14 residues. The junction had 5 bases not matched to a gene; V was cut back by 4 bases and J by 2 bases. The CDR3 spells CSVAGGAATDTQYF. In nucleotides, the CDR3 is TGCAGCGTTGCCGGGGGGGCCGCCACAGATACGCAGTATTTT.

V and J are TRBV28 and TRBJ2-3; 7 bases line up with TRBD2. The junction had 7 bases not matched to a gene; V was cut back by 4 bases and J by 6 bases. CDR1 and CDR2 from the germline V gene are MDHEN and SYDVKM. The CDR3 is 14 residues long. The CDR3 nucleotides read TGTGCCAGCAGTTCCGGCGGGAGTGCGGATACGCAGTATTTT. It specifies CASSSGGSADTQYF.

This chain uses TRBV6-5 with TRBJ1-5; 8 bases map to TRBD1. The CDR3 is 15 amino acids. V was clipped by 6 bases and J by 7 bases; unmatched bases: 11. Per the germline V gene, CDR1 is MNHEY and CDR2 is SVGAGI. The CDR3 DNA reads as TGTGCCAGCAGCACAAGTAAGGACAGGGCCCAGCCCCAGCATTTT. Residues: CASSTSKDRAQPQHF.

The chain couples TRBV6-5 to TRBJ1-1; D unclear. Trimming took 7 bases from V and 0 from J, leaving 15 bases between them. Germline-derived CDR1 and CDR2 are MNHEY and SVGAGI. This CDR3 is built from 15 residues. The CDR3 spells CASTRAWRMNTEAFF. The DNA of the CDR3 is TGTGCCAGCACCCGAGCGTGGCGGATGAACACTGAAGCTTTCTTT.

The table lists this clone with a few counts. This CDR3 is CASSLASSGIEQPQHF. DNA of the CDR3: TGTGCCAGCAGCTTAGCGTCTTCCGGTATAGAACAGCCCCAGCATTTT. The chain carries TRBV7-2 and TRBJ1-5; no clear D. CDR1 is SGHTA, CDR2 FQGNSA, per germline. There are 16 residues in the CDR3. V was pared by 0 bases and J by 7 bases, with 16 bases between. Full variable domain (rest looked up from reference TRBV7-2 and TRBJ1-5): GAGVSQSPSNKVTEKGKDVELRCDPISGHTALYWYRQSLGQGLEFLIYFQGNSAPDKSGLPSDRFSAERTGGSVSTLTIQRTQQEDSAVYLCASSLASSGIEQPQHFGDGTRLSIL.

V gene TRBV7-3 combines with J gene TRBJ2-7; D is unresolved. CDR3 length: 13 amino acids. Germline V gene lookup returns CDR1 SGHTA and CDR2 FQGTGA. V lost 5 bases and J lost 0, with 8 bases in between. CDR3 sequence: CASSPTGSYEQYF. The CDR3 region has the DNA TGTGCCAGCAGCCCCACTGGCTCCTACGAGCAGTACTTC.